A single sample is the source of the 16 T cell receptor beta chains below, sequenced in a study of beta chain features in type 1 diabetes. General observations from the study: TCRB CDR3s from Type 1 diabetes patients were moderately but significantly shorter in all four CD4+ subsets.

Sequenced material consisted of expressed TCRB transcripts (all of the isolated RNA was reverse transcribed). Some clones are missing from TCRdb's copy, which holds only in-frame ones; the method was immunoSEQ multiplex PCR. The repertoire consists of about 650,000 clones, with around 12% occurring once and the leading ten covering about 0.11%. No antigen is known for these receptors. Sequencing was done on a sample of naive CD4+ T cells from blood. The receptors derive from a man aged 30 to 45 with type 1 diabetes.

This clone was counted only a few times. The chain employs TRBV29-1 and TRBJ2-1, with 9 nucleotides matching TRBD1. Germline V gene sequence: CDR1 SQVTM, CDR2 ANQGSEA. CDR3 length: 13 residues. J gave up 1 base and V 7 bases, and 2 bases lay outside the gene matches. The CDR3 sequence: CSADRGSYNEQFF. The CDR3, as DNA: TGCAGCGCTGACAGGGGGTCCTACAATGAGCAGTTCTTC.

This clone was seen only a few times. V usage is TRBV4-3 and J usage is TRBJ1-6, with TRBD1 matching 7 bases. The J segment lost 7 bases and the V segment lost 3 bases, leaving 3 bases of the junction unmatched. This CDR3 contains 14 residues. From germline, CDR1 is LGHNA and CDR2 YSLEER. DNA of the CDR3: TGCGCCAGCAGCCACGGGACAGCAAATTCACCCCTCCACTTT. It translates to CASSHGTANSPLHF.

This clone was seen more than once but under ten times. The CDR3 DNA reads TGCAGCGTTGACGCTACAGGGGGCGAGAACTATGGCTACACCTTC. This translates into CSVDATGGENYGYTF. This chain joins TRBV29-1 and TRBJ1-2; 9 bases align to TRBD1. V was pared by 3 bases and J by 2 bases, with 7 bases of the junction left unmatched. The CDR3 runs 15 residues. Looked up from germline, CDR1 is SQVTM and CDR2 is ANQGSEA.

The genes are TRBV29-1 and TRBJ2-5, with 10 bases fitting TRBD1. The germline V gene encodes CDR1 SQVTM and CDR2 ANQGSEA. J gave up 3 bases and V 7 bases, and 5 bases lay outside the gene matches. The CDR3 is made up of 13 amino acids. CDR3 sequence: CSGAGQGKETQYF. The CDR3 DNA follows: TGCAGCGGGGCGGGACAGGGGAAAGAGACCCAGTACTTC.

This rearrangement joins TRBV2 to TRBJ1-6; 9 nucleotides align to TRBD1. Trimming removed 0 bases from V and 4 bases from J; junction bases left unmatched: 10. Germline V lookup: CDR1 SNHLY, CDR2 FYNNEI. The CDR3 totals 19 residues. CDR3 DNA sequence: TGTGCCAGCAGTGAAGCGACACCGGGACAGGGTGGATATAATTCACCCCTCCACTTT. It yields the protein CASSEATPGQGGYNSPLHF.

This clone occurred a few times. The CDR3 DNA is TGCGCCAGCCGCCGGTGGGGAGGGGACAAAGAAAATGAAAAACTGTTTTTT. Protein: CASRRWGGDKENEKLFF. The genes are TRBV4-1 and TRBJ1-4; a weak D match, TRBD1 (6 bases). The CDR3 is made up of 17 amino acids. V lost 8 bases and J lost 5, with 24 bases in between. CDR1 and CDR2 (germline): MGHRA, YSYEKL.

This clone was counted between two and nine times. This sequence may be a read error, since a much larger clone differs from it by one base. Here the CDR3 DNA reads TGTGCCAGCAGCCTTAGCACAGATACGCAGTATTTT. Translating it yields CASSLSTDTQYF. The gene calls are TRBV2 and TRBJ2-3; no definite D call. The CDR3 runs to 12 residues. Germline CDR1 SNHLY, CDR2 FYNNEI. V lost 6 bases and J lost 0, with 4 bases in between.

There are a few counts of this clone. CDR3 DNA sequence: TGTGCCAGCAGCCAAGGCTATTGGGGAACTGATGGGAAAAACATTCAGTACTTC. It translates to CASSQGYWGTDGKNIQYF. The chain links TRBV14 to TRBJ2-4, with D unclear. This CDR3 is 18 amino acids long. Trimming shortened V by 1 base and J by 4 bases, and 20 bases separated the two germline ends. The germline CDR1 and CDR2 sequences are SGHDN and FVKESK.

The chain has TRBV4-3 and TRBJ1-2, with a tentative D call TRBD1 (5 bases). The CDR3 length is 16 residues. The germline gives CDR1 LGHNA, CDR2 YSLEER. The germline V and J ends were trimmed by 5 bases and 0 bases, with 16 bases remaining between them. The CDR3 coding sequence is TGCGCCAGCAGCGCAGGGCCCGGATCGACTAACTATGGCTACACCTTC. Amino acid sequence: CASSAGPGSTNYGYTF.

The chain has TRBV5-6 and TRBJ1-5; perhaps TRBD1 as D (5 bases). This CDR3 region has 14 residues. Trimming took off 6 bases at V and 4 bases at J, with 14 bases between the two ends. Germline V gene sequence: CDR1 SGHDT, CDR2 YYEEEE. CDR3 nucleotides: TGTGCCAGCACCTGGGGCGGGGAGAATCAGCCCCAGCATTTT. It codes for CASTWGGENQPQHF.

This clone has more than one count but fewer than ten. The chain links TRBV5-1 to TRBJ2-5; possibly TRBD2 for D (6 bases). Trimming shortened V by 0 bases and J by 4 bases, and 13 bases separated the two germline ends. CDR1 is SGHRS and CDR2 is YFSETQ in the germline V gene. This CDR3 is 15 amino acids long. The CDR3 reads CASSLVPGRLETQYF. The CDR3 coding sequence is TGCGCCAGCAGCTTGGTCCCAGGGAGGCTAGAGACCCAGTACTTC.

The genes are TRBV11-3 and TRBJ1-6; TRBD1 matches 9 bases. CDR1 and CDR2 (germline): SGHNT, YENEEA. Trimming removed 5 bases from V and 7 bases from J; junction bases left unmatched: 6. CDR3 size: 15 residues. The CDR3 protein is CASSTRTGDNSPLHF. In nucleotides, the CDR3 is TGTGCCAGCAGCACCAGGACAGGGGACAATTCACCCCTCCACTTT.

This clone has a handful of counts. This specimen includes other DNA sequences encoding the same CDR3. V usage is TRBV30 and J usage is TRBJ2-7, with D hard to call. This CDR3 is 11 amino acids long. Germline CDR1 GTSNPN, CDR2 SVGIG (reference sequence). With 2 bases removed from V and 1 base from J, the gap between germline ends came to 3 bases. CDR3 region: CAWSLSYEQYF. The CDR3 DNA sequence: TGTGCCTGGAGTCTGTCCTACGAGCAGTACTTC.

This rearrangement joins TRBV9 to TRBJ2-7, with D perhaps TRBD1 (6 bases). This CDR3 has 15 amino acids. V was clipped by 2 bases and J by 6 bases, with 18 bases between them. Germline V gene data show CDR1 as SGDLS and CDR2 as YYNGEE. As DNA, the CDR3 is TGTGCCAGCAGCGTTGCCGGGACATATCCAGGCGAGCAGTACTTC. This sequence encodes CASSVAGTYPGEQYF.

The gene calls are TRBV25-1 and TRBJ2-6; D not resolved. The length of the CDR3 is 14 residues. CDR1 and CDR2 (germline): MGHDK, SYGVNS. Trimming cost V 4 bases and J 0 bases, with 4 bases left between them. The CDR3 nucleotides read TGTGCCAGCAGTGTAAACTCTGGGGCCAACGTCCTGACTTTC. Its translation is CASSVNSGANVLTF.

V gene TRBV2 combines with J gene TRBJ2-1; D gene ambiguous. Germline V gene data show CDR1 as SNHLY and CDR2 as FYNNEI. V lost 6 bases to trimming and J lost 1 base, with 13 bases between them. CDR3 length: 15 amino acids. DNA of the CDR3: TGTGCCAGCAGCGTAAACTTTCCTTCCTACAATGAGCAGTTCTTC. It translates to CASSVNFPSYNEQFF. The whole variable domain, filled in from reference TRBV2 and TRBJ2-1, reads EPEVTQTPSHQVTQMGQEVILRCVPISNHLYFYWYRQILGQKVEFLVSFYNNEISEKSEIFDDQFSVERPDGSNFTLKIRSTKLEDSAMYFCASSVNFPSYNEQFFGPGTRLTVL.